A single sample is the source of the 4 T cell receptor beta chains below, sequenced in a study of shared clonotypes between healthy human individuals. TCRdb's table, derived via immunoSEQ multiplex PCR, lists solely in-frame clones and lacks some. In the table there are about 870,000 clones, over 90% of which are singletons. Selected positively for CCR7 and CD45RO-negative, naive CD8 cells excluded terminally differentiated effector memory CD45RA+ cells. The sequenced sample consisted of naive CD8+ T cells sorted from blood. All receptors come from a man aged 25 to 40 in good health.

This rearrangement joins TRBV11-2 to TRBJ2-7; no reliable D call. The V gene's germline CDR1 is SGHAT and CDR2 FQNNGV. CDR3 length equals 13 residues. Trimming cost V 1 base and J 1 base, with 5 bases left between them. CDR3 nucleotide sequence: TGTGCCAGCAGCTTAGTTGCATCCTACGAGCAGTACTTC. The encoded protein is CASSLVASYEQYF.

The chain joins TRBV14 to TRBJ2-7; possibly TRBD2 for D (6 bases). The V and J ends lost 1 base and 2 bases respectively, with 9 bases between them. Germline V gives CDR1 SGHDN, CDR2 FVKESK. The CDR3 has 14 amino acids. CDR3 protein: CASSQGLGPYEQYF. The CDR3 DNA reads TGTGCCAGCAGCCAAGGACTAGGGCCCTACGAGCAGTACTTC.

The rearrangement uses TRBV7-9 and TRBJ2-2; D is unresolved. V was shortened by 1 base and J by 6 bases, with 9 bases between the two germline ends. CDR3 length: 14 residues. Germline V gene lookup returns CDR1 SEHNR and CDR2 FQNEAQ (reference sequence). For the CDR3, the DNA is TGTGCCAGCAGCTTAGATTTTTGGGCCGGGGAGCTGTTTTTT. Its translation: CASSLDFWAGELFF. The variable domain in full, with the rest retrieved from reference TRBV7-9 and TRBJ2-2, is DTGVSQNPRHKITKRGQNVTFRCDPISEHNRLYWYRQTLGQGPEFLTYFQNEAQLEKSRLLSDRFSAERPKGSFSTLEIQRTEQGDSAMYLCASSLDFWAGELFFGEGSRLTVL.

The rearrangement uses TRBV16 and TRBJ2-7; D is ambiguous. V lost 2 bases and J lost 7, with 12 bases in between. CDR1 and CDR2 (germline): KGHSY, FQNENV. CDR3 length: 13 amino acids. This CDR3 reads CASSQPPFVEQYF. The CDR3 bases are TGTGCCAGCAGCCAACCCCCATTTGTGGAGCAGTACTTC.